The 18 T cell receptor beta chains in this list originate from one sample, sequenced in a study of blood T cell repertoires in COVID-19. Sequencing used immunoSEQ multiplex PCR; TCRdb keeps in-frame clones, though not all of them. Of about 390,000 clones in the sample, around 87% are singletons; the top ten hold roughly 2%. The sequenced sample consisted of peripheral blood. These receptors all stem from a woman in her fifties or sixties with COVID-19, enrolled during active disease.

CDR3 amino acids: CATSEAGQGRNQPQHF. In DNA, the CDR3 is TGTGCCACCAGTGAAGCCGGACAGGGAAGGAATCAGCCCCAGCATTTT. V usage is TRBV24-1 and J usage is TRBJ1-5; 8 bases fit TRBD1. Germline loops: CDR1 KGHDR, CDR2 SFDVKD. This CDR3 spans 16 amino acids. Unmatched junction bases numbered 8, after V lost 4 bases and J lost 4 bases.

The V call is TRBV7-2, the J call TRBJ1-1; no reliable D call. The CDR3 is 17 residues long. V was trimmed by 4 bases and J by 6 bases, leaving 24 bases between them. Germline V gene sequence: CDR1 SGHTA, CDR2 FQGNSA. The CDR3 here is CASSWRTGRPGSPEAFF. Written as DNA, the CDR3 is TGTGCCAGCAGCTGGCGTACTGGTCGGCCAGGTAGTCCTGAAGCTTTCTTT.

The count of this clone is one. This sequence joins TRBV14 and TRBJ2-1, with 10 bases aligning to TRBD2. The CDR3 sequence is 13 residues long. Trimming took 4 bases from V and 7 from J; bases not matched to a gene: 1. The germline gives CDR1 SGHDN, CDR2 FVKESK. In nucleotides, the CDR3 is TGTGCCAGCAGCCCACTAGCGGGGAATGAGCAGTTCTTC. It codes for CASSPLAGNEQFF. Full variable domain (remainder filled in from reference TRBV14 and TRBJ2-1): EAGVTQFPSHSVIEKGQTVTLRCDPISGHDNLYWYRRVMGKEIKFLLHFVKESKQDESGMPNNRFLAERTGGTYSTLKVQPAELEDSGVYFCASSPLAGNEQFFGPGTRLTVL.

V is TRBV27 and J is TRBJ2-5, with 9 bases fitting TRBD1. This CDR3 is built from 14 residues. V lost 3 bases to trimming and J lost 6 bases; unmatched junction nucleotides: 5. Germline CDR1 MNHEY, CDR2 SMNVEV (reference sequence). The CDR3 protein is CASSFTGTGQTQYF. As DNA, the CDR3 is TGTGCCAGCAGTTTCACCGGGACAGGGCAGACCCAGTACTTC.

For the CDR3, the DNA is TGTGCCAGTAGTCGGGGAGATACAGCCAAAAACATTCAGTACTTC. As protein: CASSRGDTAKNIQYF. The chain carries TRBV19 and TRBJ2-4; maybe TRBD2 (5 bases). CDR1 is LNHDA, CDR2 SQIVND, per germline (reference sequence). The CDR3 totals 15 residues. Deletions cut 5 bases from V and 0 bases from J, with 11 bases between.

This clone was seen once. The chain recombines TRBV5-1 with TRBJ1-4, with D perhaps TRBD1 (6 bases). This CDR3 has 16 residues. Germline V gene data show CDR1 as SGHRS and CDR2 as YFSETQ. The V gene lost 3 bases and the J gene lost 7 bases, with 19 bases spanning the gap. CDR3 sequence (DNA): TGCGCCAGCAGCTCCAGGACGGTGGGGGCGCGTGAAAAACTGTTTTTT. It is translated as CASSSRTVGAREKLFF.

The chain has TRBV6-5 and TRBJ1-2; D uncertain. CDR3 length equals 15 residues. The germline V and J ends were trimmed by 0 bases and 8 bases, with 16 bases remaining between them. Germline CDR1 reads MNHEY; CDR2 reads SVGAGI. CDR3 nucleotides: TGTGCCAGCAGTTACTCGAGCGGAGCCCCTCGGGGCTACACCTTC. Amino acids: CASSYSSGAPRGYTF.

This clone is a singleton in its sample. The chain recombines TRBV7-8 with TRBJ1-1; 9 nucleotides match TRBD1. Germline CDR1 reads SGHVS; CDR2 reads FQNEAQ. The CDR3 is 15 amino acids. After removal of 4 bases from V and 1 base from J, the junction contained 4 bases not matched to a gene. DNA for the CDR3: TGTGCCAGCAGCTCCGGGACAGGGTGGAACACTGAAGCTTTCTTT. This gives the protein CASSSGTGWNTEAFF.

The gene calls are TRBV18 and TRBJ1-4; the match to TRBD1 covers 10 bases. CDR1 is KGHSH and CDR2 is LQKENI in the germline V gene. The CDR3 loop spans 17 amino acids. V lost 3 bases, J lost 8 bases, and 12 bases stayed unmatched. CDR3 DNA sequence: TGTGCCAGCTCACCGGGACAGGGGAATCGTGTTCGGGAAAAACTGTTTTTT. Its protein is CASSPGQGNRVREKLFF.

The chain has TRBV10-3 and TRBJ2-7; 11 bases agree with TRBD1. This CDR3 region has 14 residues. Germline loops: CDR1 ENHRY, CDR2 SYGVKD. The trim removed 3 bases at V and 6 bases at J, leaving 4 bases unmatched. This chain's CDR3 is CAISEWTGGAEQYF. The CDR3 coding sequence is TGTGCCATCAGTGAATGGACAGGGGGCGCCGAGCAGTACTTC.

This sequence joins TRBV11-2 and TRBJ2-2; D may be TRBD1 (6 bases). The V gene's germline CDR1 is SGHAT and CDR2 FQNNGV. Trimming removed 5 bases from V and 7 bases from J, with 14 bases in between. CDR3 length equals 14 residues. In DNA form, the CDR3 reads TGTGCCAGCAGCCTCTCAGGGGCGAACGGGGAGCTGTTTTTT. Amino acid sequence: CASSLSGANGELFF.

The chain couples TRBV12-3 or TRBV12-4 to TRBJ1-1; D possibly corresponds to TRBD1 (6 bases). The V end lost 6 bases, the J end lost 4 bases, and 12 bases lay between the germline ends. The CDR3 has 13 residues. The CDR3 coding sequence is TGTGCCAGCAGCGTAGGGGGTGGCACTGAAGCTTTCTTT. Encoded protein: CASSVGGGTEAFF.

The rearrangement joins TRBV24-1 to TRBJ2-2, with a possible D match to TRBD2 (5 bases). The V end lost 9 bases, the J end lost 6 bases, and 13 bases lay between the germline ends. CDR3 size: 13 residues. Germline CDR1 reads KGHDR; CDR2 reads SFDVKD. Here the CDR3 reads CATQSGIPGELFF. Written as DNA, the CDR3 is TGTGCCACCCAGTCCGGGATCCCCGGGGAGCTGTTTTTT.

This clone has just one count. The chain recombines TRBV4-1 with TRBJ2-5; the match to TRBD2 covers 10 bases. The CDR3 covers 15 residues. The V and J ends lost 1 base and 4 bases, in that order; junction bases with no gene match: 3. The germline V gene has CDR1 MGHRA and CDR2 YSYEKL. For the CDR3, the DNA is TGCGCCAGCAGCCAAGTAGCGGGGGGCCTAGAGACCCAGTACTTC. Translation gives CASSQVAGGLETQYF.

The chain is built from TRBV5-1 and TRBJ2-3, with 8 bases identical to TRBD2. V gave up 2 bases and J gave up 5 bases; unmatched junction bases: 16. The CDR3 is made up of 18 amino acids. CDR1 is SGHRS, CDR2 YFSETQ, per germline. CDR3 region: CASSFHLTQDLAGDTQYF. The CDR3 DNA reads as TGCGCCAGCAGCTTCCACCTAACACAGGATCTAGCGGGAGATACGCAGTATTTT.

This sequence joins TRBV6-5 and TRBJ2-7; 8 nucleotides match TRBD1. There are 14 residues in the CDR3. V shed 8 bases, J shed 2 bases, and the junction held 8 bases outside the gene matches. Germline V gene data show CDR1 as MNHEY and CDR2 as SVGAGI. CDR3 in amino acids: CASVDPGQAYEQYF. The CDR3 DNA reads TGTGCCAGCGTCGACCCGGGACAGGCCTACGAGCAGTACTTC.

Worth noting for this clone: Compared with germline, one end of the junction differs, possibly owing to a read error. The gene calls are TRBV30 and TRBJ1-2, with D tentatively TRBD1 (6 bases). The germline V gene encodes CDR1 GTSNPN and CDR2 SVGIG (reference sequence). The CDR3 is 11 amino acids. The CDR3 sequence is CAWSPTTGVSF. CDR3 nucleotides: TGTGCCTGGAGTCCCACGACAGGCGTTTCCTTC.

The chain uses TRBV5-1 and TRBJ2-7, with 7 bases lining up with TRBD1. This CDR3 contains 12 residues. Germline V gene sequence: CDR1 SGHRS, CDR2 YFSETQ. V was clipped by 4 bases and J by 5 bases; unmatched bases: 3. As DNA, the CDR3 is TGCGCCAGCAGCCCACAGGGGCACGAGCAGTACTTC. Its translation is CASSPQGHEQYF.